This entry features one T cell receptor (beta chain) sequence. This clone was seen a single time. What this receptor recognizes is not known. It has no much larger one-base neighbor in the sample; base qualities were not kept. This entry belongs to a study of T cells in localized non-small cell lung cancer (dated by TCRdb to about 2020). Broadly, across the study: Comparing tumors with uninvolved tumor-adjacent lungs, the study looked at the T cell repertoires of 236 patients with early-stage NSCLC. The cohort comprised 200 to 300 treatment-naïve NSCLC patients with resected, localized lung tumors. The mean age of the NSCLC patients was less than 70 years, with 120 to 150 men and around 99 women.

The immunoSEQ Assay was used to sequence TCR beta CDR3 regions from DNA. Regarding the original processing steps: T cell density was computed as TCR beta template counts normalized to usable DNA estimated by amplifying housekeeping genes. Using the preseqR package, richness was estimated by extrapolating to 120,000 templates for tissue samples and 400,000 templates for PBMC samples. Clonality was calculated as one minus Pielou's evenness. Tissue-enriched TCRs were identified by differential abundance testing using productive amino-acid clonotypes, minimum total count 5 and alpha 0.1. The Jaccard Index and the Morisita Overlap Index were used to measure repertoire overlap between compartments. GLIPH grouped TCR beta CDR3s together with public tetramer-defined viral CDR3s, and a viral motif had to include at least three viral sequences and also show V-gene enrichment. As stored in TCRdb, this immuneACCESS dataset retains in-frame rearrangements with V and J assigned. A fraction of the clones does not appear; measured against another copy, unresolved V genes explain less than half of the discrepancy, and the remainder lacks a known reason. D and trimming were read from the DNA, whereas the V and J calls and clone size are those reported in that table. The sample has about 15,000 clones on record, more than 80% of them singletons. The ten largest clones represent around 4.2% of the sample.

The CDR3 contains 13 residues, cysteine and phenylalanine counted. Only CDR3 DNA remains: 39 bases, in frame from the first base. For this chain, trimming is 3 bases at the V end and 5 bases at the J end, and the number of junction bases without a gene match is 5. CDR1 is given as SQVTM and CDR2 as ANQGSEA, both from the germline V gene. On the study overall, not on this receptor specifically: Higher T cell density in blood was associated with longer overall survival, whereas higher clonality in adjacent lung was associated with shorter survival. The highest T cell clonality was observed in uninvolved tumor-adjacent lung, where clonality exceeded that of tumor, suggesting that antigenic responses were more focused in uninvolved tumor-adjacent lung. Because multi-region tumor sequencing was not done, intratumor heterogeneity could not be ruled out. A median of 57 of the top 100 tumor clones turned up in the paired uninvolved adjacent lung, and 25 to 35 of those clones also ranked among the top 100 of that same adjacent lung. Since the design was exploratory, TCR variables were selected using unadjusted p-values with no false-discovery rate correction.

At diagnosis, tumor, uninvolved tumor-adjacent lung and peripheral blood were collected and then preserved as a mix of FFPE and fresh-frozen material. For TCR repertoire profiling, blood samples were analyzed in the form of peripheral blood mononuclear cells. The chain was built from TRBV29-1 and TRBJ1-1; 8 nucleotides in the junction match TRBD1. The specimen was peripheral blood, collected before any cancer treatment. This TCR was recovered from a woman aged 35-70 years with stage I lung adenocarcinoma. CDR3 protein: CSVDTGGGTEAFF. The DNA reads TGCAGCGTTGATACAGGGGGGGGAACTGAAGCTTTCTTT.